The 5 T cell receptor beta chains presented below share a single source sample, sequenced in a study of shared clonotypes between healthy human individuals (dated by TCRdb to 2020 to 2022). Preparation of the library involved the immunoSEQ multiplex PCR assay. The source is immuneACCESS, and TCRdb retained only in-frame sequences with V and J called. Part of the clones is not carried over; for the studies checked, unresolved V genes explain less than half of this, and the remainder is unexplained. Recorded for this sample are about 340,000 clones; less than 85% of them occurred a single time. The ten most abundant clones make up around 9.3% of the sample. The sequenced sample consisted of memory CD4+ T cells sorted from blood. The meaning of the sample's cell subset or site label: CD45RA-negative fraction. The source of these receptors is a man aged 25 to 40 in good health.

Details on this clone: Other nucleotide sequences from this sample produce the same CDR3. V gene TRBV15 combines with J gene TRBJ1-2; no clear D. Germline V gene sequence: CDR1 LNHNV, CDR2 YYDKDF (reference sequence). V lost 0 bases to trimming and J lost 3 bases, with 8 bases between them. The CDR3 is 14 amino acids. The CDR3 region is CATSRDRWDYGYTF. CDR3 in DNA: TGTGCCACCAGCAGAGATCGCTGGGACTATGGCTACACCTTC.

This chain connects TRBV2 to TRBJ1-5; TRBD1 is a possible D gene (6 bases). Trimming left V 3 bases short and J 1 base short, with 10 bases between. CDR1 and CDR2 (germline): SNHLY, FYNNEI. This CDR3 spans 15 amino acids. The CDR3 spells CASSDRTASNQPQHF. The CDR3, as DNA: TGTGCCAGCAGTGATCGGACAGCGAGCAATCAGCCCCAGCATTTT.

This CDR3 reads CASSLTGTDNEQFF. The DNA for the CDR3 is TGCGCCAGCAGCTTAACCGGGACAGACAATGAGCAGTTCTTC. The rearrangement joins TRBV5-1 to TRBJ2-1, with 7 positions matching TRBD1. J was trimmed by 5 bases and V by 2 bases; bases with no gene match: 4. Germline lookup yields CDR1 SGHRS and CDR2 YFSETQ. The CDR3 sequence is 14 residues long.

The CDR3 DNA is TGTGCCAGTAGCCAAGACCAGGGGGCCCTCTCCTACGAGCAGTACTTC. This sequence encodes CASSQDQGALSYEQYF. The chain uses TRBV19 and TRBJ2-7, with 8 nucleotides matching TRBD1. V dropped 6 bases and J dropped 0; count of bases not matched to a gene: 10. Germline loops: CDR1 LNHDA, CDR2 SQIVND (reference sequence). This CDR3 contains 16 residues.

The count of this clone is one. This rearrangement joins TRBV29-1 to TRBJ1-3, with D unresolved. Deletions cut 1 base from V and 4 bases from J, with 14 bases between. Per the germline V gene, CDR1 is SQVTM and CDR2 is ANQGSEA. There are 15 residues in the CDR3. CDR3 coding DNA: TGCAGCGTTGAAGTGGGCGGGGAACGCGGAAACACCATATATTTT. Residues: CSVEVGGERGNTIYF.